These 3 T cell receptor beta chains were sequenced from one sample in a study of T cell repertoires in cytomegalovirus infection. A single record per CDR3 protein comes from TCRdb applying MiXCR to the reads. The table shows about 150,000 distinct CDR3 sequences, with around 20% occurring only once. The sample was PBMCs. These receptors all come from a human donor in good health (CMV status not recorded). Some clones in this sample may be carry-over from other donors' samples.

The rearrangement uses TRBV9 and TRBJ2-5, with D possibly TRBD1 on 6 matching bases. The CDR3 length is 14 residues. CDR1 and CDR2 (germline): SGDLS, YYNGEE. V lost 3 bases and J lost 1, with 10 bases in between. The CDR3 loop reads CASSAGTSQETQYF. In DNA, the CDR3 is TGTGCCAGCAGCGCTGGGACATCCCAAGAGACCCAGTACTTC.

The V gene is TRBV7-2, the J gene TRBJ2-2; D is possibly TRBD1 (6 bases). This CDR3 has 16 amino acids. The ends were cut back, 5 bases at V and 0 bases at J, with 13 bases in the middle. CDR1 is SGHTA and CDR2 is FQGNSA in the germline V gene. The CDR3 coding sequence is TGTGCCAGCAGCCCAGGGGCTCGCGCGAACACCGGGGAGCTGTTTTTT. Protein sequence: CASSPGARANTGELFF.

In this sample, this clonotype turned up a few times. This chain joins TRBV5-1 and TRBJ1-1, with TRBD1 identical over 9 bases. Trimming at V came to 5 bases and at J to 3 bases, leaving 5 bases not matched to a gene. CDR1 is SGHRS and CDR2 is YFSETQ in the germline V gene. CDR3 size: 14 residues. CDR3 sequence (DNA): TGCGCCAGCAGTGCCGGGACAGGGTACACTGAAGCTTTCTTT. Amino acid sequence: CASSAGTGYTEAFF.